Below, 20 T cell receptor beta chains from the same sample are listed, as sequenced in a study of blood T cell repertoires in COVID-19. The repertoire was sequenced with immunoSEQ multiplex PCR; TCRdb's copy has only in-frame clones and lacks some. The data contain hundreds of thousands of clones, 75% to 90% of them singletons. Sequences were obtained from peripheral blood. All receptors come from a woman aged 18-30 years with acute or convalescent COVID-19.

This clone is a singleton in its sample. The chain recombines TRBV7-2 with TRBJ2-5; D might be TRBD2 (5 bases). The V gene lost 5 bases and the J gene lost 5 bases, with 15 bases spanning the gap. The CDR3 is 14 amino acids. Germline V gene sequence: CDR1 SGHTA, CDR2 FQGNSA. Here the CDR3 DNA reads TGTGCCAGCAGCCAACTAGGCCTCCCGGAGACCCAGTACTTC. It specifies CASSQLGLPETQYF. The full variable domain, completed using reference TRBV7-2 and TRBJ2-5, is GAGVSQSPSNKVTEKGKDVELRCDPISGHTALYWYRQSLGQGLEFLIYFQGNSAPDKSGLPSDRFSAERTGGSVSTLTIQRTQQEDSAVYLCASSQLGLPETQYFGPGTRLLVL.

This chain joins TRBV5-6 and TRBJ1-4, with 10 nucleotides matching TRBD1. Germline CDR1 SGHDT, CDR2 YYEEEE. Trimming at V came to 0 bases and at J to 6 bases, leaving 2 bases not matched to a gene. The CDR3 extends over 15 amino acids. The CDR3 DNA is TGTGCCAGCAGCTTGGTCGGGACAGGGGATGAAAAACTGTTTTTT. Translating it yields CASSLVGTGDEKLFF. The variable domain in full, completed from reference TRBV5-6 and TRBJ1-4, reads DAGVTQSPTHLIKTRGQQVTLRCSPKSGHDTVSWYQQALGQGPQFIFQYYEEEERQRGNFPDRFSGHQFPNYSSELNVNALLLGDSALYLCASSLVGTGDEKLFFGSGTQLSVL.

This clone was counted once. The chain has TRBV9 and TRBJ2-3; D is undetermined. The CDR3 totals 12 residues. Germline V gene data show CDR1 as SGDLS and CDR2 as YYNGEE. Deletions cut 4 bases from V and 6 bases from J, with 9 bases between. The CDR3 region has the DNA TGTGCCAGCAGCCCCCATTTGGATACGCAGTATTTT. Translating it yields CASSPHLDTQYF.

The rearrangement uses TRBV4-3 and TRBJ1-5, with D tentatively TRBD1 (5 bases). Per the germline V gene, CDR1 is LGHNA and CDR2 is YSLEER. The V gene lost 0 bases and the J gene lost 2 bases, with 5 bases spanning the gap. The CDR3 runs to 14 residues. The CDR3 here is CASSQDRGNQPQHF. The CDR3 region has the DNA TGCGCCAGCAGCCAAGACAGGGGCAATCAGCCCCAGCATTTT.

The chain employs TRBV4-1 and TRBJ1-6; no clear D. This CDR3 contains 16 residues. Looked up from germline, CDR1 is MGHRA and CDR2 is YSYEKL. The V end lost 6 bases, the J end lost 7 bases, and 19 bases lay between the germline ends. The chain's CDR3 is CASSQLLRGGNSPLHF. The CDR3 nucleotides are TGCGCCAGCAGTCAACTCCTCCGGGGTGGAAATTCACCCCTCCACTTT.

There are a few counts of this clone. The chain recombines TRBV11-2 with TRBJ1-6; 7 bases agree with TRBD1. V lost 1 base to trimming and J lost 10 bases; unmatched junction nucleotides: 4. The CDR3 covers 14 residues. The V gene's germline CDR1 is SGHAT and CDR2 FQNNGV. The CDR3 coding sequence is TGTGCCAGCAGCTTAGCGACAGGGAACTCACCCCTCCACTTT. Protein: CASSLATGNSPLHF.

The rearrangement uses TRBV28 and TRBJ1-2, with D possibly being TRBD1 (6 bases). With 5 bases removed from V and 4 bases from J, the gap between germline ends came to 17 bases. Per germline, CDR1 MDHEN and CDR2 SYDVKM. This CDR3 spans 15 amino acids. CDR3: CASSLTGFFGYGYTF. For the CDR3, the DNA is TGTGCCAGCAGTCTTACAGGGTTTTTCGGCTATGGCTACACCTTC.

The chain combines TRBV7-9 with TRBJ1-2, with D unclear. The germline V and J ends were trimmed by 5 bases and 1 base, with 20 bases remaining between them. The CDR3 length is 17 residues. CDR1 is SEHNR and CDR2 is FQNEAQ in the germline V gene (reference sequence). The CDR3 sequence: CASSPRSRQTDNYGYTF. The DNA of the CDR3 is TGTGCCAGCAGCCCGAGATCCAGGCAGACCGATAACTATGGCTACACCTTC.

In DNA, the CDR3 is TGTGCCTGGACCGCTGGCCGGGGCACTGAAGCTTTCTTT. This translates into CAWTAGRGTEAFF. The J gene is TRBJ1-1, the V gene TRBV30; D gene ambiguous. Germline CDR1 and CDR2: GTSNPN and SVGIG (reference sequence). The CDR3 spans 13 residues. Trimming left V 4 bases short and J 4 bases short, with 13 bases between.

The chain recombines TRBV4-3 with TRBJ2-1; D ambiguous. CDR1 is LGHNA and CDR2 is YSLEER in the germline V gene. The V end lost 2 bases, the J end lost 6 bases, and 8 bases lay between the germline ends. This CDR3 is built from 13 residues. The CDR3 region is CASSQSPGNEQFF. The CDR3 DNA reads TGCGCCAGCAGCCAAAGTCCAGGCAATGAGCAGTTCTTC.

The genes are TRBV6-5 and TRBJ2-7, with TRBD1 matching 7 bases. Per germline, CDR1 MNHEY and CDR2 SVGAGI. This CDR3 comprises 14 residues. J lost 2 bases, V lost 6 bases, and 7 bases had no gene match. The CDR3 bases are TGTGCCAGCAGACCTACCGACAGGGCCTACGAGCAGTACTTC. It yields the protein CASRPTDRAYEQYF.

This chain uses TRBV4-2 with TRBJ2-1; TRBD2 might be the D (7 bases). This CDR3 contains 15 residues. In germline, CDR1 is LGHNA, CDR2 YNFKEQ. Trimming stripped 0 bases from V and 10 bases from J, with 16 bases between. CDR3 in DNA: TGTGCCAGCAGCCAAGATCTAGGGGGGGGTGGAGAGCAGTTCTTC. It translates to CASSQDLGGGGEQFF.

The V gene is TRBV18, the J gene TRBJ1-5, with 7 bases fitting TRBD1. V dropped 6 bases and J dropped 3; count of bases not matched to a gene: 5. Germline V gives CDR1 KGHSH, CDR2 LQKENI. The CDR3 is 14 residues long. CDR3 residues: CASSYGQDNQPQHF. The CDR3 nucleotides read TGTGCCAGCTCCTACGGACAGGACAATCAGCCCCAGCATTTT.

This sequence joins TRBV29-1 and TRBJ1-2, with unresolved D. CDR1 is SQVTM and CDR2 is ANQGSEA in the germline V gene. This CDR3 has 13 amino acids. V shed 3 bases and J shed 5 bases, with 13 bases lying between them. In nucleotides, the CDR3 is TGCAGCGTTGAGGATGGAGCAAATTATGGCTACACCTTC. As protein: CSVEDGANYGYTF.

This chain joins TRBV28 and TRBJ1-1, with a possible D match to TRBD1 (6 bases). CDR3 size: 15 residues. The V end lost 6 bases, the J end lost 1 base, and 15 bases lay between the germline ends. Looked up from germline, CDR1 is MDHEN and CDR2 is SYDVKM. CDR3 in DNA: TGTGCCAGCAGCAAACAGGGCCTTAGGAACACTGAAGCTTTCTTT. Protein product: CASSKQGLRNTEAFF.

J is TRBJ2-3 and V is TRBV4-2; 8 bases align to TRBD2. Germline V CDR1 and CDR2: LGHNA, YNFKEQ. There are 18 residues in the CDR3. Trimming at V came to 0 bases and at J to 2 bases, leaving 10 bases not matched to a gene. CDR3 bases: TGTGCCAGCAGCCAAGACGTAAGAACTAGCGGTTTCACAGATACGCAGTATTTT. It encodes CASSQDVRTSGFTDTQYF.

This chain links TRBV14 with TRBJ1-6; 9 bases fit TRBD1. After removal of 1 base from V and 0 bases from J, the junction contained 7 bases not matched to a gene. The germline CDR1 and CDR2 sequences are SGHDN and FVKESK. The CDR3 contains 19 residues. The CDR3 loop reads CASSQVDRGTSSYNSPLHF. CDR3 bases: TGTGCCAGCAGCCAAGTAGACAGGGGGACGAGCTCCTATAATTCACCCCTCCACTTT.

This chain uses TRBV29-1 with TRBJ1-2; maybe TRBD1 (5 bases). Looked up from germline, CDR1 is SQVTM and CDR2 is ANQGSEA. Trimming pared 3 bases from V and 8 bases from J, leaving 16 bases between. This CDR3 contains 13 residues. The CDR3 protein is CSVEVREGGGYTF. As DNA, the CDR3 is TGCAGCGTTGAGGTCAGGGAGGGCGGAGGCTACACCTTC.

This clone was detected only once. The rearrangement links TRBV7-9 to TRBJ1-1; 9 bases fit TRBD1. The CDR3 has 13 amino acids. Trimming removed 5 bases from V and 11 bases from J; junction bases left unmatched: 9. In germline, CDR1 is SEHNR, CDR2 FQNEAQ (reference sequence). CDR3 sequence reads: CASSLQPGTGAFF. In nucleotides, the CDR3 is TGTGCCAGCAGCCTCCAACCCGGGACAGGGGCTTTCTTT.

Details on this clone: This specimen includes other DNA sequences encoding the same CDR3. The rearrangement uses TRBV19 and TRBJ1-3; 8 bases match TRBD1. Trimming removed 4 bases from V and 0 bases from J; junction bases left unmatched: 2. Germline CDR1 and CDR2: LNHDA and SQIVND (reference sequence). This CDR3 spans 15 amino acids. The CDR3 reads CASSTDRVSGNTIYF. The DNA for the CDR3 is TGTGCCAGTAGTACGGACAGGGTCTCTGGAAACACCATATATTTT.